The 30 T cell receptor beta chains below all came from one sample that was sequenced in a study of T cell responses to AZD1222 COVID-19 vaccine. Produced via immunoSEQ multiplex PCR; TCRdb's table is partial and in-frame only. The repertoire holds approximately 80,000 clones, with approximately 89% as singletons. The sample in question was peripheral blood, obtained 28 days after the second AZD1222 dose. The source of these receptors is an adult who received the AZD1222 COVID-19 vaccine.

The chain employs TRBV13 and TRBJ2-1, with D perhaps TRBD2 (6 bases). Germline values: CDR1 PRHDT, CDR2 FYEKMQ (reference sequence). The CDR3 loop spans 15 amino acids. The V end lost 2 bases, the J end lost 2 bases, and 10 bases lay between the germline ends. CDR3 residues: CASSLMRGPYNEQFF. CDR3 sequence (DNA): TGTGCCAGCAGCTTAATGCGGGGTCCCTACAATGAGCAGTTCTTC. The entire variable domain, with the rest obtained from reference TRBV13 and TRBJ2-1, is as follows: AAGVIQSPRHLIKEKRETATLKCYPIPRHDTVYWYQQGPGQDPQFLISFYEKMQSDKGSIPDRFSAQQFSDYHSELNMSSLELGDSALYFCASSLMRGPYNEQFFGPGTRLTVL.

V and J are TRBV19 and TRBJ1-2; D not resolved. This CDR3 has 14 residues. Trimming stripped 3 bases from V and 0 bases from J, with 8 bases between. The germline CDR1 and CDR2 sequences are LNHDA and SQIVND (reference sequence). CDR3 sequence: CASSMPSSNYGYTF. CDR3 in DNA: TGTGCCAGTAGTATGCCGTCCTCTAACTATGGCTACACCTTC.

The rearrangement links TRBV4-1 to TRBJ2-7; 9 nucleotides agree with TRBD2. Trimming cost V 4 bases and J 3 bases; bases outside gene matches: 7. CDR1 MGHRA and CDR2 YSYEKL come from the germline V gene. The CDR3 totals 15 residues. This CDR3 reads CASSRGREGNYEQYF. The CDR3 region has the DNA TGCGCCAGCAGCCGCGGGCGGGAGGGCAACTACGAGCAGTACTTC.

This clone appeared a few times. V is TRBV4-1 and J is TRBJ2-3; 9 positions agree with TRBD1. V trimming: 4 bases; J trimming: 5 bases; junction bases outside the gene matches: 13. Germline V gene sequence: CDR1 MGHRA, CDR2 YSYEKL. This CDR3 contains 17 residues. In DNA, the CDR3 is TGCGCCAGCAGCCCCCTTCTCCGGGACAGGGTGAGAGATACGCAGTATTTT. Translated: CASSPLLRDRVRDTQYF.

The rearrangement uses TRBV27 and TRBJ1-2, with D perhaps TRBD1 (5 bases). The CDR3 length is 14 residues. Germline V gene data show CDR1 as MNHEY and CDR2 as SMNVEV (reference sequence). V lost 4 bases and J lost 4, with 13 bases in between. DNA of the CDR3: TGTGCCAGCAGTTCGGATGGGGCTAGCTATGGCTACACCTTC. As protein: CASSSDGASYGYTF.

V gene TRBV5-1 combines with J gene TRBJ1-2, with a weak D call TRBD1 (5 bases). Germline CDR1 and CDR2: SGHRS and YFSETQ. This CDR3 region has 15 residues. V lost 3 bases and J 4 bases, leaving 16 bases between the germline ends. The CDR3 loop reads CASSWRDRPFYGYTF. CDR3 DNA sequence: TGCGCCAGCAGCTGGCGGGACCGCCCCTTCTATGGCTACACCTTC.

This chain connects TRBV24-1 to TRBJ1-1; TRBD1 aligns across 8 bases. The V and J ends lost 4 bases and 4 bases, in that order; junction bases with no gene match: 10. Germline V lookup: CDR1 KGHDR, CDR2 SFDVKD. This CDR3 comprises 16 residues. CDR3 protein: CATSDPRTGWSTEAFF. The CDR3 DNA reads as TGTGCCACCAGTGACCCGAGGACAGGGTGGAGCACTGAAGCTTTCTTT.

The chain employs TRBV6-5 and TRBJ2-7; D is perhaps TRBD1 (5 bases). The germline gives CDR1 MNHEY, CDR2 SVGAGI. The CDR3 has 15 amino acids. Trimming shortened V by 5 bases and J by 3 bases, and 17 bases separated the two germline ends. CDR3 DNA sequence: TGTGCCAGCAGTACCGTGGCGTGGGGCCACTACGAGCAGTACTTC. Encoded protein: CASSTVAWGHYEQYF.

The chain is built from TRBV21-1 and TRBJ2-5; TRBD1, the table's D call, was not compared with the DNA. TRBV21-1 is labeled a pseudogene. CDR3 size: 15 residues. CDR3 in DNA: TGTGCCAGCAGCAAGCAGGGACAGGAACAAGAGACCCAGTACTTC. Protein product: CASSKQGQEQETQYF.

V and J are TRBV5-4 and TRBJ2-7; 10 bases match TRBD1. The length of the CDR3 is 13 residues. Per germline, CDR1 SGHNT and CDR2 YYREEE (reference sequence). J gave up 5 bases and V 4 bases, and 3 bases lay outside the gene matches. CDR3 residues: CASSLGTGDEQYF. Written as DNA, the CDR3 is TGTGCCAGCAGCCTGGGGACAGGGGACGAGCAGTACTTC.

The CDR3: CATSDRGLCYEQYF. The CDR3 DNA is TGTGCCACCAGTGACAGGGGGCTTTGCTACGAGCAGTACTTC. The chain joins TRBV24-1 to TRBJ2-7; 8 bases fit TRBD1. Germline trimming cut 4 bases from V and 3 bases from J; bases unmatched to any gene: 4. The V gene's germline CDR1 is KGHDR and CDR2 SFDVKD. This CDR3 has 14 residues.

This chain links TRBV6-1 with TRBJ1-6; D remains unclear. Germline CDR1 MNHNS, CDR2 SASEGT. The CDR3 contains 16 residues. Trimming stripped 1 base from V and 10 bases from J, with 17 bases between. For the CDR3, the DNA is TGTGCCAGCAGTGAAGGGCGCAGCTCCCAAGGGTCACCCCTCCACTTT. It codes for CASSEGRSSQGSPLHF.

The chain joins TRBV6-5 to TRBJ2-1; 11 bases agree with TRBD2. Trimming took 7 bases from V and 7 from J; bases not matched to a gene: 6. This CDR3 spans 14 amino acids. The germline gives CDR1 MNHEY, CDR2 SVGAGI. CDR3 sequence: CASTLLAGDNEQFF. CDR3 nucleotides: TGTGCCAGCACTCTACTAGCGGGAGATAATGAGCAGTTCTTC.

The chain uses TRBV6-6 and TRBJ2-1; weak D call: TRBD2 (6 bases). CDR3 length: 14 amino acids. V was shortened by 7 bases and J by 8 bases, with 18 bases between the two germline ends. The V gene's germline CDR1 is MNHNY and CDR2 SVGAGI (reference sequence). CDR3 region: CASNGPGVSDEQFF. CDR3 sequence (DNA): TGTGCCAGCAATGGGCCGGGAGTGTCGGATGAGCAGTTCTTC.

The rearrangement joins TRBV19 to TRBJ1-2; D is undetermined. Trimming removed 5 bases at V and 4 bases at J, with 14 bases between. Germline CDR1 reads LNHDA; CDR2 reads SQIVND (reference sequence). CDR3 length equals 14 residues. The CDR3 spells CASSHEATFYGYTF. The DNA for the CDR3 is TGTGCCAGTAGTCACGAGGCGACGTTCTATGGCTACACCTTC.

This clone came up once. The rearrangement joins TRBV6-1 to TRBJ1-3; D not resolved. CDR1 MNHNS and CDR2 SASEGT come from the germline V gene. V lost 0 bases and J 4 bases, leaving 7 bases between the germline ends. This CDR3 comprises 14 residues. The DNA of the CDR3 is TGTGCCAGCAGTGAAGCGCTGGGGGGAAACACCATATATTTT. Protein: CASSEALGGNTIYF.

J is TRBJ2-7 and V is TRBV4-1; 8 bases are shared with TRBD2. Germline V gene sequence: CDR1 MGHRA, CDR2 YSYEKL. The V and J ends lost 4 bases and 12 bases, in that order; junction bases with no gene match: 29. The CDR3 length is 19 residues. DNA of the CDR3: TGCGCCAGCAGCCCGTCCGCCACCCGGGGGCTGAGCGGCATAGCGGGACGGTACTTC. Amino acids: CASSPSATRGLSGIAGRYF.

This chain uses TRBV7-9 with TRBJ2-1, with a weak D call TRBD1 (6 bases). Trimming cost V 7 bases and J 0 bases, with 28 bases left between them. Germline CDR1 is SEHNR and CDR2 is FQNEAQ (reference sequence). This CDR3 has 20 amino acids. The CDR3 region is CASTDDSGTSSKGSYNEQFF. CDR3 in DNA: TGTGCCAGCACCGACGATTCCGGGACATCATCCAAGGGCTCCTACAATGAGCAGTTCTTC.

J is TRBJ1-1 and V is TRBV3-1 (or the pseudogene TRBV3-2); D is undetermined. Germline V gives CDR1 LGHDT, CDR2 YNNKEL (reference sequence). Trimming left V 3 bases short and J 5 bases short, with 7 bases between. The CDR3 has 12 amino acids. In DNA, the CDR3 is TGTGCCAGCAGCCAGAGCGGTACTGAAGCTTTCTTT. Protein sequence: CASSQSGTEAFF.

The rearrangement links TRBV5-4 to TRBJ1-2; TRBD1 aligns across 9 bases. Germline CDR1 SGHNT, CDR2 YYREEE (reference sequence). The CDR3 covers 16 residues. With 7 bases clipped from V and 4 bases from J, the junction kept 14 bases outside the gene matches. The CDR3 bases are TGTGCCAGCCGATCTAGGGGACAGGGAAAGATCTATGGCTACACCTTC. Amino acid sequence: CASRSRGQGKIYGYTF.

The chain combines TRBV7-2 with TRBJ2-7, with 7 bases lining up with TRBD2. With V trimmed by 5 bases and J by 2 bases, 12 bases remained unmatched. CDR1 is SGHTA, CDR2 FQGNSA, per germline. The CDR3 extends over 16 amino acids. The CDR3 nucleotides read TGTGCCAGCAGCCACCGCTGGGCGGGAGTACCCTACGAGCAGTACTTC. Residues: CASSHRWAGVPYEQYF.

V gene TRBV6-2 or TRBV6-3 combines with J gene TRBJ2-1; unclear D gene. Deletions cut 8 bases from V and 14 bases from J, with 16 bases between. The CDR3 is made up of 11 amino acids. Per the germline V gene, CDR1 is MNHEY and CDR2 is SVGEGT. The CDR3 spells CASGPGPLEFF. The CDR3 nucleotides read TGTGCCAGCGGCCCCGGGCCCTTGGAGTTCTTC.

The chain joins TRBV9 to TRBJ2-5, with 14 bases lining up with TRBD2. Germline CDR1 SGDLS, CDR2 YYNGEE. The CDR3 sequence is 19 residues long. J lost 2 bases, V lost 5 bases, and 14 bases had no gene match. The CDR3: CASRETGTSGRVGQETQYF. Here the CDR3 DNA reads TGTGCCAGCAGAGAGACCGGGACTAGCGGGAGAGTCGGGCAAGAGACCCAGTACTTC.

The genes are TRBV14 and TRBJ1-5, with TRBD1 matching over 8 bases. Germline lookup yields CDR1 SGHDN and CDR2 FVKESK. CDR3 size: 16 residues. V was clipped by 4 bases and J by 10 bases; unmatched bases: 15. CDR3 region: CASSRDVGQGGRPQHF. As DNA, the CDR3 is TGTGCCAGCAGCCGCGACGTCGGACAGGGAGGCAGACCCCAGCATTTT.

CDR3 nucleotide sequence: TGTGCCAGCAGTGAAGGTACTAGCGGAGAATGGGAGACCCAGTACTTC. This codes for CASSEGTSGEWETQYF. The V and J genes are TRBV25-1 and TRBJ2-5; the match to TRBD2 covers 8 bases. The CDR3 has 16 residues. The germline V gene encodes CDR1 MGHDK and CDR2 SYGVNS. Germline trimming cut 2 bases from V and 5 bases from J; bases unmatched to any gene: 10.

The chain combines TRBV28 with TRBJ2-3; the match to TRBD1 covers 9 bases. With V trimmed by 1 base and J by 0 bases, 2 bases remained unmatched. Germline-derived CDR1 and CDR2 are MDHEN and SYDVKM. This CDR3 is 16 amino acids long. CDR3 nucleotides: TGTGCCAGCAGTTTATCCGGACAGGGGAGCACAGATACGCAGTATTTT. Translating gives CASSLSGQGSTDTQYF.

This sequence joins TRBV4-2 and TRBJ2-1, with 8 bases that match TRBD2. J lost 4 bases, V lost 1 base, and 6 bases had no gene match. The CDR3 spans 16 residues. Per germline, CDR1 LGHNA and CDR2 YNFKEQ. CDR3 DNA: TGTGCCAGCAGCCAAGTCTCCAGCGGGAGTTACAATGAGCAGTTCTTC. Its translation is CASSQVSSGSYNEQFF.

The chain is built from TRBV3-1 (or the pseudogene TRBV3-2) and TRBJ2-2; D call uncertain. In germline, CDR1 is LGHDT, CDR2 YNNKEL (reference sequence). CDR3 size: 15 residues. V was shortened by 4 bases and J by 1 base, with 10 bases between the two germline ends. The CDR3 loop is CASSRFSRNTGELFF. The CDR3, as DNA: TGTGCCAGCAGCCGTTTTAGCCGGAACACCGGGGAGCTGTTTTTT.

The rearrangement links TRBV2 to TRBJ1-2; possibly TRBD1 for D (5 bases). V dropped 8 bases and J dropped 5 bases, with 15 bases sitting between them. The CDR3 runs 13 residues. Germline CDR1 reads SNHLY; CDR2 reads FYNNEI. The CDR3 sequence is CASRAHQGYGYTF. In nucleotides, the CDR3 is TGTGCCAGCCGCGCACACCAGGGTTATGGCTACACCTTC.

The CDR3 sequence: CASSVGQGEGYEQYF. CDR3 nucleotides: TGTGCCAGCAGCGTAGGTCAGGGGGAGGGATACGAGCAGTACTTC. This rearrangement joins TRBV9 to TRBJ2-7; D tentatively reads TRBD1 or TRBD2 (7 bases each). Trimming cost V 0 bases and J 4 bases, with 14 bases left between them. The CDR3 contains 15 residues. Germline V lookup: CDR1 SGDLS, CDR2 YYNGEE.